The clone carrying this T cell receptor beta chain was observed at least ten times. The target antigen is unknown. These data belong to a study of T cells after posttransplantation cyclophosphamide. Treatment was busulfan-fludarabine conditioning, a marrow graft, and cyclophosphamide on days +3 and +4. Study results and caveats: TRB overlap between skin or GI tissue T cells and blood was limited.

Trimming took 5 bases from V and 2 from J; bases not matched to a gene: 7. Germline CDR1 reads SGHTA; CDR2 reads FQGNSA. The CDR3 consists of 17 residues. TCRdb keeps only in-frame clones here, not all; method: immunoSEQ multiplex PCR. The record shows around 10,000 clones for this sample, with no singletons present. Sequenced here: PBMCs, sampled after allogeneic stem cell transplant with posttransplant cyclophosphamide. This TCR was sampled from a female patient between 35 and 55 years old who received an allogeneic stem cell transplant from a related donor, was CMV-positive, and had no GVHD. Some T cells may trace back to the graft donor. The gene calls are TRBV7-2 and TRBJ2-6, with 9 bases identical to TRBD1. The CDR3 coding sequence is TGTGCCAGCAGCAACCCGACAGGGGGTGCTGGGGCCAACGTCCTGACTTTC. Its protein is CASSNPTGGAGANVLTF.